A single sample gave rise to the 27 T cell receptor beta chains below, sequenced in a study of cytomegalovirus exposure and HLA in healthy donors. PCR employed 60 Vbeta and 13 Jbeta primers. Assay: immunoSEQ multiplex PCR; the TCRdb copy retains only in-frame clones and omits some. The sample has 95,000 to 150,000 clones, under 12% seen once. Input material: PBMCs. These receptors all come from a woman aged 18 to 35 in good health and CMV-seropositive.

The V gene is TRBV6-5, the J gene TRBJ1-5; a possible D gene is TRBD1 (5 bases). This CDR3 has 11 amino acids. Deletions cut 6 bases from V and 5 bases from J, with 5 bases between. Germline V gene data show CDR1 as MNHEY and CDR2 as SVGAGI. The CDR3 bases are TGTGCCAGCAGAGGGGATCAGCCCCAGCATTTT. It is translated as CASRGDQPQHF.

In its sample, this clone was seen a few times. The CDR3 region is CASSLLAGVDGEQFF. The CDR3 DNA reads as TGTGCCAGCAGCTTACTAGCGGGAGTTGATGGTGAGCAGTTCTTC. The chain recombines TRBV7-8 with TRBJ2-1, with 10 bases matching TRBD2. Germline V gene sequence: CDR1 SGHVS, CDR2 FQNEAQ. With 2 bases clipped from V and 9 bases from J, the junction kept 7 bases outside the gene matches. The length of the CDR3 is 15 residues.

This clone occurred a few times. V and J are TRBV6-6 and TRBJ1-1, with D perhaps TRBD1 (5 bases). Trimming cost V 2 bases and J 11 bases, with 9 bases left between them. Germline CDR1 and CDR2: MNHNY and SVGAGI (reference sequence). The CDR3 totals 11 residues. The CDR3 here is CASSYRGPAFF. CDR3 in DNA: TGTGCCAGCAGTTACAGGGGCCCGGCTTTCTTT.

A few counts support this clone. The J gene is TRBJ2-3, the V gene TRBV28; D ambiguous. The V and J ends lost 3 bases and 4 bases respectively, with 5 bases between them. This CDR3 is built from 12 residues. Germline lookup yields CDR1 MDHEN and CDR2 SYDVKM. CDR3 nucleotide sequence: TGTGCCAGCAGTTTTATATCAGATACGCAGTATTTT. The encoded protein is CASSFISDTQYF.

The CDR3: CASSVSGRIGEQFF. In DNA, the CDR3 is TGTGCCAGCAGCGTTAGCGGGAGGATCGGGGAGCAGTTCTTC. The rearrangement joins TRBV9 to TRBJ2-1; TRBD2 aligns across 10 bases. The CDR3 is 14 residues long. V lost 2 bases to trimming and J lost 10 bases; unmatched junction nucleotides: 6. Germline V lookup: CDR1 SGDLS, CDR2 YYNGEE.

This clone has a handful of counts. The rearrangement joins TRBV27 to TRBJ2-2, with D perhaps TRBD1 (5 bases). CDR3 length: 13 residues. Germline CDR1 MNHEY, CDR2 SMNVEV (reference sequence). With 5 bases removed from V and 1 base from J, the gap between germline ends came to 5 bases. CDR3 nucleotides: TGTGCCAGCAGTGACAGGAACACCGGGGAGCTGTTTTTT. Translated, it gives CASSDRNTGELFF.

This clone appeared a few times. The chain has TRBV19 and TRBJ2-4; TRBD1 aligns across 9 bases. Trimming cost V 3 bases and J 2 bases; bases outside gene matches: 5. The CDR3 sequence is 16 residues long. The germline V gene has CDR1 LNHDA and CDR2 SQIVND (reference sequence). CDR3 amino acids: CASSMYRGQSKNIQYF. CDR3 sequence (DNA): TGTGCCAGTAGTATGTACAGGGGGCAATCCAAAAACATTCAGTACTTC.

The CDR3 protein is CASSVGTFSYEQYF. The DNA of the CDR3 is TGTGCCAGCAGCGTAGGAACTTTTTCCTACGAGCAGTACTTC. The V gene is TRBV9, the J gene TRBJ2-7; D unresolved. The CDR3 has 14 residues. V gave up 0 bases and J gave up 1 base, with 8 bases separating them. The V gene's germline CDR1 is SGDLS and CDR2 YYNGEE.

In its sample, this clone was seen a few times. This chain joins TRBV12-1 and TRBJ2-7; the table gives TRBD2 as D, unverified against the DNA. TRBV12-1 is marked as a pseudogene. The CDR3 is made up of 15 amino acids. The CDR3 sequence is CASSPRGGSSYEQYF. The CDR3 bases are TGTGCCAGCAGCCCCCGGGGGGGAAGCTCCTACGAGCAGTACTTC.

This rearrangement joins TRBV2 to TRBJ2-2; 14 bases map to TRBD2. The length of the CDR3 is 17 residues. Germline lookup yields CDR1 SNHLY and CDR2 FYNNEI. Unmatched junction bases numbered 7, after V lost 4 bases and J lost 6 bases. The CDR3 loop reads CASSVPPGLAGAGELFF. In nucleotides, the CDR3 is TGTGCCAGCAGTGTACCCCCGGGACTAGCGGGAGCCGGGGAGCTGTTTTTT.

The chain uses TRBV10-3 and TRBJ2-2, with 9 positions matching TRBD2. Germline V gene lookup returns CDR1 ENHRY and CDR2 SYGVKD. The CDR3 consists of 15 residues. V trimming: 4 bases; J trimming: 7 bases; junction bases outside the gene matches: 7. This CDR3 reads CAISVLAGKGGELFF. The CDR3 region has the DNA TGTGCCATCAGTGTTCTAGCGGGAAAGGGCGGGGAGCTGTTTTTT.

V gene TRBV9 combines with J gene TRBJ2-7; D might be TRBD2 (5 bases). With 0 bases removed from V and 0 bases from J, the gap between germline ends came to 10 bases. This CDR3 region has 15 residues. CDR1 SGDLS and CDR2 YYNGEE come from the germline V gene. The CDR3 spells CASSVDGVNSYEQYF. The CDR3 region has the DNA TGTGCCAGCAGCGTAGACGGGGTAAACTCCTACGAGCAGTACTTC.

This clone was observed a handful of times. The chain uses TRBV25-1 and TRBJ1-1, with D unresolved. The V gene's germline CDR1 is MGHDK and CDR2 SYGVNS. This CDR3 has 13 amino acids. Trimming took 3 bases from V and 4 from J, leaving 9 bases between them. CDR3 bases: TGTGCCAGCAGTGACCTCGTCGGCACTGAAGCTTTCTTT. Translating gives CASSDLVGTEAFF.

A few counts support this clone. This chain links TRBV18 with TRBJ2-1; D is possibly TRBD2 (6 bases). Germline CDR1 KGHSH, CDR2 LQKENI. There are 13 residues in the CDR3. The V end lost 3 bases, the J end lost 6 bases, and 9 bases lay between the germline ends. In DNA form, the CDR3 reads TGTGCCAGCTCACCGACTAGTAGCAATGAGCAGTTCTTC. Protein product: CASSPTSSNEQFF.

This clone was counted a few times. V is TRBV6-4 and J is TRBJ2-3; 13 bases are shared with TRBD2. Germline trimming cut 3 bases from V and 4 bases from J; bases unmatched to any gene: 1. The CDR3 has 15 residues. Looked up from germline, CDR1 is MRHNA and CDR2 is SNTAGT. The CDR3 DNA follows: TGTGCCAGCAGTGAAGGACTAGCGGGAGCAGATACGCAGTATTTT. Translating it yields CASSEGLAGADTQYF.

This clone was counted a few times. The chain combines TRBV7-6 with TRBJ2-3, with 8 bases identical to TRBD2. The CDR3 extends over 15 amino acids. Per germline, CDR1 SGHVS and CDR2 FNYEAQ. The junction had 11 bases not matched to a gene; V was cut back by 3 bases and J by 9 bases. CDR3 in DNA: TGTGCCAGCAGCTTGGAAACTAGCGGAGCCGGCACGCAGTATTTT. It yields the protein CASSLETSGAGTQYF.

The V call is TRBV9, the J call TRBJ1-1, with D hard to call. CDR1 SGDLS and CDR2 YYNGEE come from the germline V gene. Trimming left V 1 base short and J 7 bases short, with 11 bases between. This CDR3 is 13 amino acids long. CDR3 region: CASSVNPLSEAFF. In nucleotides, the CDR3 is TGTGCCAGCAGCGTAAATCCCCTGAGTGAAGCTTTCTTT.

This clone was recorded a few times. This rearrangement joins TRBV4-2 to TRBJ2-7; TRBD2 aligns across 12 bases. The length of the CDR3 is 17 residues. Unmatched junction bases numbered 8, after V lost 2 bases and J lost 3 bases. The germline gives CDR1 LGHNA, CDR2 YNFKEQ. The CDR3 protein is CASSQQTLLAGGYEQYF. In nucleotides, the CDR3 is TGTGCCAGCAGCCAACAAACCCTACTAGCGGGAGGCTACGAGCAGTACTTC.

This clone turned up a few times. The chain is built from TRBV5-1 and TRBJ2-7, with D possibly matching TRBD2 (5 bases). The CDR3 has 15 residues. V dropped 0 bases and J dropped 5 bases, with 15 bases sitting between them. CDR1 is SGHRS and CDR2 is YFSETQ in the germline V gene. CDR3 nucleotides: TGCGCCAGCAGCTTGGGGTGGGAGACTTGGGACGAGCAGTACTTC. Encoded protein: CASSLGWETWDEQYF.

CDR3: CASRAVLAKNIQYF. The CDR3 DNA reads TGTGCCTCCAGGGCGGTGTTAGCCAAAAACATTCAGTACTTC. The chain couples TRBV2 to TRBJ2-4, with D possibly TRBD1 on 5 matching bases. The V and J ends lost 11 bases and 0 bases respectively, with 14 bases between them. Germline assignment: CDR1 SNHLY and CDR2 FYNNEI. This CDR3 spans 14 amino acids.

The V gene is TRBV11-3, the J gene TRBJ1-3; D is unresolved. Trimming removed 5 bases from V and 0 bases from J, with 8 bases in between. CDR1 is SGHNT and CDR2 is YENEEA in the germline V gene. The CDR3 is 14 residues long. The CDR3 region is CASSGGSSGNTIYF. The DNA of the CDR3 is TGTGCCAGCAGCGGAGGATCCTCTGGAAACACCATATATTTT.

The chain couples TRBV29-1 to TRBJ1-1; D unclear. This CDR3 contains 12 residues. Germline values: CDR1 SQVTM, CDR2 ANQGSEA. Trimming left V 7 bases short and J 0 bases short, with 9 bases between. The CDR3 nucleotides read TGCAGCGCCCAACGGTTGAACACTGAAGCTTTCTTT. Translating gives CSAQRLNTEAFF.

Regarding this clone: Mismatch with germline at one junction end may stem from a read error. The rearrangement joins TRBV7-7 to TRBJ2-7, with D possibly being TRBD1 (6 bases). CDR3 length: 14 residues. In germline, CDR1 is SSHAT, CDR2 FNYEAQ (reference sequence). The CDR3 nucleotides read TGTGCTAGCAGCTTTGCAGGGGACTCCTACGAGCAGTACTTC. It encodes CASSFAGDSYEQYF.

CDR3 DNA sequence: TGTGCCAGCAGCTTTTCTGGACAAGCCTCCTACGAGCAGTACTTC. Translation gives CASSFSGQASYEQYF. This chain links TRBV7-9 with TRBJ2-7, with D perhaps matching TRBD1 (5 bases). Germline values: CDR1 SEHNR, CDR2 FQNEAQ (reference sequence). V lost 3 bases and J 0 bases, leaving 12 bases between the germline ends. The CDR3 contains 15 residues. Complete variable domain (other parts from reference TRBV7-9 and TRBJ2-7): DTGVSQNPRHKITKRGQNVTFRCDPISEHNRLYWYRQTLGQGPEFLTYFQNEAQLEKSRLLSDRFSAERPKGSFSTLEIQRTEQGDSAMYLCASSFSGQASYEQYFGPGTRLTVT.

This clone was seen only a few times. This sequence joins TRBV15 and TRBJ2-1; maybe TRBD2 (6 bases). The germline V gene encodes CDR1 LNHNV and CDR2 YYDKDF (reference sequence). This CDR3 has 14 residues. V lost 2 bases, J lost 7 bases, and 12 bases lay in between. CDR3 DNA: TGTGCCACCAGCAGATTAGCGGAAATTAATGAGCAGTTCTTC. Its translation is CATSRLAEINEQFF.

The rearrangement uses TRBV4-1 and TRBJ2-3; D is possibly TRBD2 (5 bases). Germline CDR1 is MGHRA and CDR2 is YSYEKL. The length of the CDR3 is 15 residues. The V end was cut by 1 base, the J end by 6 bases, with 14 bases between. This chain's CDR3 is CASSQVSRGSDTQYF. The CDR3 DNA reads TGCGCCAGCAGCCAAGTTTCCCGGGGTTCCGATACGCAGTATTTT.

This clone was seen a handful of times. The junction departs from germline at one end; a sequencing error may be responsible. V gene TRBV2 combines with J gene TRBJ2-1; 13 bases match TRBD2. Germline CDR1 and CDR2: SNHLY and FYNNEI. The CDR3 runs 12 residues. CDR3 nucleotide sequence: TGTGCCAGCATCGGACTAGCGGGAGTTGCAATCTTC. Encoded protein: CASIGLAGVAIF.